A selection of T cell receptor beta chains follows, all from one sample in a study of siplizumab effects on memory and regulatory T cells. Some clones are missing from TCRdb's copy, which holds only in-frame ones; the method was immunoSEQ multiplex PCR. The sample includes approximately 94,000 clones, about 94% of them seen just once. Material for sequencing was non-Treg CD4+ T cells sorted from blood. The receptors here all came from a human donor in good health. The CDR3 runs from the conserved cysteine through the conserved F or W. D genes are given only for firm matches. Clone sizes are given selectively: once, few, many, or a class where the clone is expanded.

TRBV19	14	NA	TRBJ2-5	NA	CASSIGGLGETQYF	TGTGCCAGTAGTATAGGAGGGTTAGGAGAGACCCAGTACTTC
TRBV27	12	few	TRBJ2-3	NA	CASSSHTDTQYF	TGTGCCAGCAGTTCTCACACAGATACGCAGTATTTT
TRBV2	13	NA	TRBJ2-5	TRBD1	CASRRTGAETQYF	TGTGCCAGCAGACGGACAGGGGCTGAGACCCAGTACTTC
TRBV5-1	15	NA	TRBJ2-7	NA	CANSPSGTGSYEQYF	TGCGCCAACAGCCCTTCCGGGACGGGATCCTACGAGCAGTACTTC
TRBV2	15	NA	TRBJ2-7	NA	CASSPDYTNSYEQYF	TGTGCCAGCAGTCCTGACTACACGAACTCCTACGAGCAGTACTTC
TRBV5-1	16	NA	TRBJ2-3	TRBD2	CASRSIGGRGTDTQYF	TGCGCCAGCAGATCTATTGGCGGGAGGGGCACAGATACGCAGTATTTT
TRBV7-3	14	NA	TRBJ1-2	TRBD1	CASSPQGDSYGYTF	TGTGCCAGCAGCCCCCAGGGGGACAGCTATGGCTACACCTTC
TRBV30	14	NA	TRBJ2-7	NA	CAWLRVGEAYEQYF	TGTGCCTGGCTCCGGGTAGGCGAGGCCTACGAGCAGTACTTC
TRBV2	13	NA	TRBJ1-2	TRBD1	CASTLTGNYGYTF	TGTGCCAGCACCTTGACAGGGAACTATGGCTACACCTTC
TRBV30	13	once	TRBJ1-2	NA	CAWSFRGAKGYTF	TGTGCCTGGAGTTTCAGAGGGGCTAAGGGCTACACCTTC
TRBV19	15	NA	TRBJ2-7	TRBD2	CASSTETSALGLQYF	TGTGCCAGTAGCACCGAGACTAGCGCCCTCGGGTTGCAGTACTTC
TRBV28	16	NA	TRBJ2-7	TRBD1	CASSSNSRQGFDEQYF	TGTGCCAGCAGTTCTAATAGTCGACAGGGGTTCGACGAGCAGTACTTC
TRBV14	12	NA	TRBJ2-3	NA	CASSPNTDTQYF	TGTGCCAGCAGCCCCAATACAGATACGCAGTATTTT
TRBV5-1	11	NA	TRBJ2-5	NA	CASSLRETQYF	TGCGCCAGCAGCTTGAGAGAGACCCAGTACTTC
TRBV6-4	14	NA	TRBJ2-2	NA	CATRSGAGAGELFF	TGTGCCACCCGGTCGGGGGCGGGCGCCGGGGAGCTGTTTTTT
TRBV27	14	NA	TRBJ2-7	NA	CASSLWGDRYEQYF	TGTGCCAGCAGTTTATGGGGAGACAGATACGAGCAGTACTTC
TRBV27	16	NA	TRBJ2-1	NA	CASSFYQGNSYNEQFF	TGTGCCAGCAGTTTCTACCAGGGGAACTCCTACAATGAGCAGTTCTTC
TRBV27	15	NA	TRBJ1-5	TRBD1	CASSLAGGGSQPQHF	TGTGCCAGCAGTTTGGCAGGGGGTGGGAGTCAGCCCCAGCATTTT
TRBV9	16	NA	TRBJ2-7	NA	CASSVERAATSYEQYF	TGTGCCAGCAGCGTAGAACGAGCGGCCACCTCCTACGAGCAGTACTTC
TRBV5-6	18	NA	TRBJ2-1	TRBD2	CASSRGLAGKISYNEQFF	TGTGCCAGCAGCCGGGGACTAGCGGGAAAAATCTCCTACAATGAGCAGTTCTTC
TRBV5-1	13	NA	TRBJ2-7	TRBD1	CASSPGTAYEQYF	TGCGCCAGCAGCCCGGGGACAGCCTACGAGCAGTACTTC
TRBV28	15	NA	TRBJ2-7	NA	CASSFTSPRRYEQYF	TGTGCCAGCAGTTTCACGTCACCCCGCCGCTACGAGCAGTACTTC
TRBV10-3	17	once	TRBJ2-7	TRBD2	CATTSGRERGETYEQYF	TGTGCCACAACGAGCGGGAGGGAACGGGGGGAGACCTACGAGCAGTACTTC
TRBV27	14	NA	TRBJ1-2	TRBD1	CASSSLTGGYGYTF	TGTGCCAGCAGTTCCCTGACAGGGGGATATGGCTACACCTTC
TRBV28	12	NA	TRBJ1-2	NA	CASSSVNYGYTF	TGTGCCAGCAGTTCCGTAAACTATGGCTACACCTTC
TRBV19	15	NA	TRBJ2-5	TRBD1	CASSTPDREQETQYF	TGTGCCAGTAGTACCCCAGACAGGGAACAAGAGACCCAGTACTTC
TRBV27	16	NA	TRBJ2-6	TRBD1	CASTGQGTSGANVLTF	TGTGCCAGCACGGGACAGGGGACCTCTGGGGCCAACGTCCTGACTTTC